This T cell receptor beta chain was sequenced for a study of blood T cell repertoires in COVID-19. The overall study: COVID-19 samples from acute and convalescent phases originated in the United States, Italy and Spain. T cells, B-cell-depleted T cells, or PBMCs provided the cDNA or gDNA that served as material.

Ten or more counts support this clone. The CDR3 sequence is 20 residues long. V lost 0 bases and J lost 3; bases outside the gene matches: 13. CDR1 is SGHVS and CDR2 is FQNEAQ in the germline V gene. Original processing notes: Amplification of reference gene primers was used by the study to estimate nucleated cell counts. Assay: immunoSEQ multiplex PCR; the TCRdb copy retains only in-frame clones and omits some. That table supplies the V and J calls and clone size; D and trimming were determined from the DNA. The sample comprises some 78,000 clones, about four fifths of which are singletons, and approximately 3.3% rests with the top ten.

The chain has TRBV7-8 and TRBJ2-2; 10 bases fit TRBD2. This clonotype originated in a man over 45 with acute or convalescent COVID-19. The source material was peripheral blood. CDR3 DNA: TGTGCCAGCAGCTTAGCGCGGATAGCGGGGGGCAGCCGGGACACCGGGGAGCTGTTTTTT. This codes for CASSLARIAGGSRDTGELFF.